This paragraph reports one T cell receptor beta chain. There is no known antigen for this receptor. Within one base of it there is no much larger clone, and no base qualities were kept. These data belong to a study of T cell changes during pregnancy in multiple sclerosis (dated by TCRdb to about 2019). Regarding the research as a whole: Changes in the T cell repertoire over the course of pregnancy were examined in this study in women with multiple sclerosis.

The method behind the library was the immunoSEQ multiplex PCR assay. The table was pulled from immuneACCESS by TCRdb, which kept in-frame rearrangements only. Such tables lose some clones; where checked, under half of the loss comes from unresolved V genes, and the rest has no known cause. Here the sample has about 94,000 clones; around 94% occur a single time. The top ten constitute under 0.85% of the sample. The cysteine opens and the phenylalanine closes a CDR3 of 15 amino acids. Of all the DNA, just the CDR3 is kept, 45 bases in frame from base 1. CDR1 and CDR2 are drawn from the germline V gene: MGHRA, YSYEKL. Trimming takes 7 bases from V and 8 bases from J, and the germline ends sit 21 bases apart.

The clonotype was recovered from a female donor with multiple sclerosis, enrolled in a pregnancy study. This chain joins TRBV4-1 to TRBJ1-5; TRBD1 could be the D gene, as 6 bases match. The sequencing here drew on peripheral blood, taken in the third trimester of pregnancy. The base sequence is TGCGCCAGCATGTCCCGCGTTGGGGGCTTGGAGCCCCAGCATTTT. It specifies CASMSRVGGLEPQHF.